One sample yielded the 21 T cell receptor beta chains listed below, sequenced in a study of T cell responses to AZD1222 COVID-19 vaccine. Method: immunoSEQ multiplex PCR; TCRdb's copy keeps in-frame clones and lacks some. The repertoire holds 100,000 or so clones, with about 83% as singletons. Material: peripheral blood, obtained on day 0 of AZD1222 vaccination. All receptors derive from an adult in good health.

This sequence joins TRBV21-1 and TRBJ1-6. TRBV21-1 is a listed pseudogene. The CDR3 spans 23 residues. The CDR3 protein is CASSTRFPRSTFVNGSYNSPLHF. The CDR3 DNA is TGTGCCAGCAGCACCCGATTCCCCAGGAGCACATTTGTTAACGGCTCCTATAATTCACCCCTCCACTTT.

Notes on this clone: Other DNA sequences in this sample translate to the same CDR3. The rearrangement joins TRBV5-1 to TRBJ1-5; 8 bases align to TRBD1. The CDR3 contains 15 residues. Trimming at V came to 0 bases and at J to 7 bases, leaving 6 bases not matched to a gene. Germline values: CDR1 SGHRS, CDR2 YFSETQ. The CDR3 bases are TGCGCCAGCAGCTTGGAGACAGGGGTCGGGCAGCCCCAGCATTTT. It yields the protein CASSLETGVGQPQHF. The complete variable domain, with remaining parts taken from reference TRBV5-1 and TRBJ1-5, reads KAGVTQTPRYLIKTRGQQVTLSCSPISGHRSVSWYQQTPGQGLQFLFEYFSETQRNKGNFPGRFSGRQFSNSRSEMNVSTLELGDSALYLCASSLETGVGQPQHFGDGTRLSIL.

The chain recombines TRBV3-1 (or the pseudogene TRBV3-2) with TRBJ2-3; D perhaps matches TRBD2 (6 bases). The germline V gene has CDR1 LGHDT and CDR2 YNNKEL (reference sequence). V was cut by 1 base and J by 2 bases, with 10 bases left in between. The CDR3 consists of 15 residues. CDR3 DNA: TGTGCCAGCAGCCAAGGGGGGAGGTACACAGATACGCAGTATTTT. It translates to CASSQGGRYTDTQYF.

CDR3 sequence (DNA): TGCGCCAGCAGTTGGACCCCGGACAGGGCTAATTCACCCCTCCACTTT. Protein product: CASSWTPDRANSPLHF. The chain uses TRBV5-1 and TRBJ1-6; 8 nucleotides line up with TRBD1. CDR3 length equals 16 residues. The germline gives CDR1 SGHRS, CDR2 YFSETQ. J gave up 6 bases and V 5 bases, and 10 bases lay outside the gene matches.

The genes are TRBV29-1 and TRBJ2-3; D gene uncertain. This CDR3 has 11 residues. Trimming removed 4 bases from V and 3 bases from J, with 5 bases in between. Germline V gives CDR1 SQVTM, CDR2 ANQGSEA. For the CDR3, the DNA is TGCAGCGTTGGCCCGACAGATACGCAGTATTTT. Translation: CSVGPTDTQYF.

The rearrangement links TRBV18 to TRBJ2-7; D is perhaps TRBD1 (6 bases). The ends were cut back, 5 bases at V and 1 base at J, with 12 bases in the middle. Germline CDR1 reads KGHSH; CDR2 reads LQKENI. The CDR3 runs 14 residues. The CDR3 coding sequence is TGTGCCAGCTCAAACGACAGGAGTTCCTACGAGCAGTACTTC. Amino acid sequence: CASSNDRSSYEQYF. Drawing the rest from reference TRBV18 and TRBJ2-7, the complete variable domain is NAGVMQNPRHLVRRRGQEARLRCSPMKGHSHVYWYRQLPEEGLKFMVYLQKENIIDESGMPKERFSAEFPKEGPSILRIQQVVRGDSAAYFCASSNDRSSYEQYFGPGTRLTVT.

The rearrangement uses TRBV7-6 and TRBJ1-1; 10 nucleotides agree with TRBD1. J gave up 1 base and V 5 bases, and 4 bases lay outside the gene matches. CDR3 length equals 15 residues. CDR1 and CDR2 from the germline V gene are SGHVS and FNYEAQ. The chain's CDR3 is CASSAGTGANTEAFF. CDR3 DNA sequence: TGTGCCAGCAGCGCCGGGACAGGGGCGAACACTGAAGCTTTCTTT.

The chain has TRBV7-9 and TRBJ1-2, with a possible D match to TRBD1 (5 bases). Germline V gene lookup returns CDR1 SEHNR and CDR2 FQNEAQ (reference sequence). V was shortened by 3 bases and J by 8 bases, with 16 bases between the two germline ends. This CDR3 spans 14 amino acids. Written as DNA, the CDR3 is TGTGCCAGCAGCTTCTTCAGGGAAAGGGCCGGCTACACCTTC. As protein: CASSFFRERAGYTF.

This clone was observed a single time. This chain connects TRBV6-4 to TRBJ2-1; 9 positions agree with TRBD2. The CDR3 runs 16 residues. Germline V gene sequence: CDR1 MRHNA, CDR2 SNTAGT. Losses at the gene ends were 5 bases for V and 10 bases for J; bases not matched to a gene: 15. The CDR3 loop reads CASSSERGATKVEQFF. CDR3 nucleotide sequence: TGTGCCAGCAGTTCCGAGCGGGGGGCTACTAAGGTCGAGCAGTTCTTC.

The V and J genes are TRBV10-1 and TRBJ1-6, with D possibly being TRBD1 (6 bases). The CDR3 is 14 amino acids. With 7 bases removed from V and 5 bases from J, the gap between germline ends came to 12 bases. Germline V gene data show CDR1 as WNHNN and CDR2 as SYGVQD (reference sequence). In nucleotides, the CDR3 is TGCGCCAGCATAGGGGGAACCCATAATTCACCCCTCCACTTT. Its translation is CASIGGTHNSPLHF.

The chain employs TRBV6-6 and TRBJ1-5; possibly TRBD1 for D (6 bases). V dropped 5 bases and J dropped 0 bases, with 14 bases sitting between them. Germline V gene sequence: CDR1 MNHNY, CDR2 SVGAGI (reference sequence). The length of the CDR3 is 16 residues. CDR3 region: CASSVMQGTSNQPQHF. The CDR3 DNA follows: TGTGCCAGCAGTGTCATGCAGGGGACTAGCAATCAGCCCCAGCATTTT.

The chain joins TRBV29-1 to TRBJ2-5; D perhaps matches TRBD1 (5 bases). The CDR3 sequence is 13 residues long. Per germline, CDR1 SQVTM and CDR2 ANQGSEA. V was shortened by 2 bases and J by 1 base, with 8 bases between the two germline ends. The CDR3 spells CSVERQSQETQYF. DNA of the CDR3: TGCAGCGTTGAAAGACAGTCCCAAGAGACCCAGTACTTC.

The V gene is TRBV3-1 (or the pseudogene TRBV3-2), the J gene TRBJ1-1; the D gene is possibly TRBD1 (6 bases). Trimming pared 2 bases from V and 7 bases from J, leaving 14 bases between. Germline assignment: CDR1 LGHDT and CDR2 YNNKEL (reference sequence). The CDR3 covers 14 residues. For the CDR3, the DNA is TGTGCCAGCAGCCAAAACACAGAGGGGGGTGAAGCTTTCTTT. Translation gives CASSQNTEGGEAFF.

This clone came up once. The rearrangement links TRBV7-2 to TRBJ2-1; 7 bases are a match to TRBD2. The ends lost 1 base at V and 3 bases at J; junction bases unmatched: 3. Per germline, CDR1 SGHTA and CDR2 FQGNSA. The CDR3 extends over 15 amino acids. The CDR3 region has the DNA TGTGCCAGCAGCTTAGTCTGGGAGGGCTACAATGAGCAGTTCTTC. This encodes CASSLVWEGYNEQFF. The variable domain in full, completed from reference TRBV7-2 and TRBJ2-1, reads GAGVSQSPSNKVTEKGKDVELRCDPISGHTALYWYRQSLGQGLEFLIYFQGNSAPDKSGLPSDRFSAERTGGSVSTLTIQRTQQEDSAVYLCASSLVWEGYNEQFFGPGTRLTVL.

CDR3 sequence reads: CSASVGVDTDTQYF. Here the CDR3 DNA reads TGCAGTGCTAGTGTGGGGGTTGACACAGATACGCAGTATTTT. The rearrangement links TRBV20-1 to TRBJ2-3; D is perhaps TRBD1 or TRBD2 (5 bases each). Per germline, CDR1 DFQATT and CDR2 SNEGSKA (reference sequence). The ends were cut back, 3 bases at V and 2 bases at J, with 12 bases in the middle. The length of the CDR3 is 14 residues.

The chain joins TRBV6-5 to TRBJ2-7; no clear D gene. This CDR3 is built from 15 residues. Trimming removed 5 bases from V and 0 bases from J, with 14 bases in between. Germline V gives CDR1 MNHEY, CDR2 SVGAGI. The chain's CDR3 is CASSPRSRSSYEQYF. The CDR3 DNA sequence: TGTGCCAGCAGTCCTCGTTCCCGAAGCTCCTACGAGCAGTACTTC.

This sequence joins TRBV5-4 and TRBJ1-2; 7 nucleotides agree with TRBD1. The CDR3 runs to 13 residues. J gave up 8 bases and V 1 base, and 5 bases lay outside the gene matches. Germline V gene sequence: CDR1 SGHNT, CDR2 YYREEE (reference sequence). The CDR3 coding sequence is TGTGCCAGCAGCTTGCCAGGGGGTGAAGGCTACACCTTC. This codes for CASSLPGGEGYTF.

This chain uses TRBV7-2 with TRBJ1-2, with TRBD1 as a possible D gene (5 bases). Germline assignment: CDR1 SGHTA and CDR2 FQGNSA. The CDR3 is made up of 15 amino acids. V was pared by 2 bases and J by 0 bases, with 10 bases between. CDR3 sequence: CASSLYMTANYGYTF. For the CDR3, the DNA is TGTGCCAGCAGCTTATACATGACAGCTAACTATGGCTACACCTTC.

This chain joins TRBV11-2 and TRBJ2-3; D unresolved. This CDR3 comprises 13 residues. Germline values: CDR1 SGHAT, CDR2 FQNNGV. V was cut by 5 bases and J by 6 bases, with 12 bases left in between. This CDR3 reads CASSLTPSDTQYF. CDR3 sequence (DNA): TGTGCCAGCAGCCTGACCCCCTCGGATACGCAGTATTTT.

This chain joins TRBV5-4 and TRBJ2-1; unclear D gene. V was pared by 4 bases and J by 4 bases, with 12 bases between. The CDR3 extends over 14 amino acids. Germline V lookup: CDR1 SGHNT, CDR2 YYREEE (reference sequence). DNA of the CDR3: TGTGCCAGCAGCCCCGGAGCGCTATACAATGAGCAGTTCTTC. Translating it yields CASSPGALYNEQFF.

The rearrangement joins TRBV4-1 to TRBJ2-5, with unresolved D. From germline, CDR1 is MGHRA and CDR2 YSYEKL. This CDR3 is built from 14 residues. Trimming took off 4 bases at V and 7 bases at J, with 16 bases between the two ends. For the CDR3, the DNA is TGCGCCAGCAGCCGGGATCCCTATTTAGGGACCCAGTACTTC. Translating gives CASSRDPYLGTQYF.